The rows below give T cell receptor beta chains drawn from one sample of a study of a mutant IDH1 vaccine in newly diagnosed glioma. Their antigen targets remain unknown. TCRdb's copy holds only in-frame clones and misses some; the assay was immunoSEQ multiplex PCR. This sample has 41,000 or so clones, with around 81% found just once. This sample comprised PBMCs, obtained from a glioma patient whose treatment included an IDH1 peptide vaccine. All receptors derive from a woman aged 40 to 49 with glioma. Some clones in this sample may be carry-over from other donors' samples. The CDR3 runs from the conserved cysteine through the conserved F or W. The D gene is left open where the match is weak. A row's size may be missing; if present it is once, few, many or a size class.

j_gene | d_gene | v_gene | abundance | CDR3nt | CDR3aa
TRBJ2-5 | NA | TRBV7-9 | NA | TGTGCCAGCAGCTTTGACCGACAGGTCCAAGAGACCCAGTACTTC | CASSFDRQVQETQYF
TRBJ1-2 | NA | TRBV28 | once | TGTGCCAGCAGTTCCCTCCCGGGAGGGGACTATGGCTACACCTTC | CASSSLPGGDYGYTF
TRBJ2-7 | NA | TRBV5-1 | NA | TGCGCCAGCAGTTCCCCCCCGGAAAAGGACGAGCAGTACTTC | CASSSPPEKDEQYF
TRBJ1-1 | TRBD1 | TRBV5-4 | NA | TGTGCCAGCAGCGAGACAGGGTTCGGGGAAGCTTTCTTT | CASSETGFGEAFF
TRBJ1-4 | NA | TRBV5-1 | few | TGCGCCAGCAGCGGGCAAGGGGCCGAGGGGGAAAAACTGTTTTTT | CASSGQGAEGEKLFF
TRBJ1-1 | NA | TRBV7-5 | NA | TGTGCCAGTTCCCCACGGGTGACTTTCTTT | CASSPRVTFF
TRBJ1-5 | NA | TRBV6-6 | NA | TGTGCCAGCAGTTCTGAAGGGCCCCAGCATTTT | CASSSEGPQHF
TRBJ2-1 | TRBD2 | TRBV2 | NA | TGTGCCAGCAGTGAGGCGGGACTAGCGGGTAATGAGCAGTTCTTC | CASSEAGLAGNEQFF
TRBJ2-3 | TRBD2 | TRBV4-2 | NA | TGTGCCAGCAGCCAGCTAGCGGGGGCCTCTAGCACAGATACGCAGTATTTT | CASSQLAGASSTDTQYF
TRBJ1-1 | NA | TRBV5-1 | NA | TGCGCCAGCAGCTTGGGGGCGAACACTGAAGCTTTCTTT | CASSLGANTEAFF
TRBJ2-3 | TRBD1 | TRBV2 | NA | TGTGCCAGCAGTGCAGACAGGGTGTCGGCAGATACGCAGTATTTT | CASSADRVSADTQYF
TRBJ1-1 | TRBD1 | TRBV5-1 | few | TGCGCCAGCAGCCCTTCGACAGGGTTGACGAACACTGAAGCTTTCTTT | CASSPSTGLTNTEAFF
TRBJ2-3 | TRBD2 | TRBV2 | NA | TGTGCCAGCAGTGGGACTAGGGGCACAGATACGCAGTATTTT | CASSGTRGTDTQYF
TRBJ2-1 | TRBD2 | TRBV5-1 | once | TGCGCCAGCGAGGATGGGACTAGCGGGACGCAGTTCTTC | CASEDGTSGTQFF
TRBJ2-7 | NA | TRBV4-2 | few | TGTGCCAGCAGCCAAGATCTGGTAGGGCGCCTTAGGGCCTACGAGCAGTACTTC | CASSQDLVGRLRAYEQYF
TRBJ2-3 | TRBD2 | TRBV7-2 | NA | TGTGCCAGCAGCTTAGCGTTTGGCGCGGGGGGGCTCACAGATACGCAGTATTTT | CASSLAFGAGGLTDTQYF
TRBJ1-2 | NA | TRBV28 | NA | TGTGCCAGCAGTTTGCAGAACTATGGCTACACCTTC | CASSLQNYGYTF
TRBJ1-1 | NA | TRBV9 | NA | TGTGCCAGCAGCCCGCCGGCTGGACAGATGAACACTGAAGCTTTCTTT | CASSPPAGQMNTEAFF
TRBJ1-2 | NA | TRBV9 | NA | TGTGCCAGCAGCGCCCGACAGGAGTATGGCTACACCTTC | CASSARQEYGYTF
TRBJ2-2 | NA | TRBV28 | NA | TGTGCCAGCAGTTTATGGCGAGGGATCACCGGGGAGCTGTTTTTT | CASSLWRGITGELFF
TRBJ1-3 | NA | TRBV5-1 | NA | TGCGCCAGCAGCTTGGACCCCCCCGGCTCTGGAAACACCATATATTTT | CASSLDPPGSGNTIYF
TRBJ1-1 | NA | TRBV5-5 | NA | TGTGCCAGCAGCCCCGGGTGGAGAGAAGCTTTCTTT | CASSPGWREAFF
TRBJ1-6 | NA | TRBV7-2 | NA | TGTGCCAGCAGCTTAGAATTTTCGGGTATTAATTCACCCCTCCACTTT | CASSLEFSGINSPLHF
TRBJ2-2 | TRBD1 | TRBV6-5 | NA | TGTGCCAGCACCATGGACAGGCTCACCGGGGAGCTGTTTTTT | CASTMDRLTGELFF
TRBJ2-1 | NA | TRBV19 | NA | TGTGCCAGTGCCCGACAGGCTCAAGGCTCCTACAATGAGCAGTTCTTC | CASARQAQGSYNEQFF
TRBJ2-2 | NA | TRBV4-2 | few | TGTGCCAGCAGCCAAGTTGCGGGGTTGAACACCGGGGAGCTGTTTTTT | CASSQVAGLNTGELFF
TRBJ2-5 | TRBD2 | TRBV7-3 | NA | TGTGCCAGCAGCCAAAGGACTAGCGGGGTACAAGAGACCCAGTACTTC | CASSQRTSGVQETQYF
TRBJ2-7 | NA | TRBV7-9 | NA | TGTGCCAGCAGCCCTCGGCCCCACGAGCAGTACTTC | CASSPRPHEQYF
TRBJ1-2 | NA | TRBV5-6 | NA | TGTGCCAGCAGCTCACAGTGGGATAACATAGGCTACACCTTC | CASSSQWDNIGYTF